This T cell receptor (beta chain) was sequenced in a study of monozygotic twins with inflammatory bowel disease. Points from the study as a whole: Part of the variability in patient repertoires may have come from differing immunosuppressive treatments. People with IBD had fewer clonotypes in common with others than healthy twins did, especially with disease activity.

A note on this clonotype: Its target is not known.

The CDR3 is made up of 15 amino acids. Germline CDR1 is SNHLY and CDR2 is FYNNEI. Reprocessing the 5' RACE reads, TCRdb reports a single entry for every CDR3 protein and omits DNA. The sample includes some 200,000 distinct CDR3 sequences. This TCR came from a human donor with ulcerative colitis or Crohn's disease, or a healthy co-twin of an affected twin (not recorded which). J is TRBJ2-2 and V is TRBV2; the TCRdb call, TRBD2, lacks DNA for checking. The sample taken for sequencing was blood. CDR3 sequence: CASKPGTFNTGELFF.